This TCR beta chain came from a study of T cell responses to AZD1222 COVID-19 vaccine. Whole-study findings and limits: Spike-specific TCR breadth and depth rose after two AZD1222 doses. Baseline serology detected seropositivity in only a handful of AZD1222 recipients.

The V end lost 9 bases, the J end lost 5 bases, and 16 bases lay between the germline ends. Germline values: CDR1 LNHDA, CDR2 SQIVND (reference sequence). This CDR3 contains 13 residues. Note on this clone: The antigen is undetermined.

Using immunoSEQ multiplex PCR, the repertoire was profiled, and TCRdb retains in-frame clones only, with some absent. Among more than 150,000 clones, 85% to 95% were seen once, and the ten largest hold more than 9%. Sequencing was performed on peripheral blood, taken on day 0 of AZD1222 vaccination. This receptor was identified in an adult in good health. The rearrangement uses TRBV19 and TRBJ1-2; D perhaps matches TRBD1 (5 bases). In nucleotides, the CDR3 is TGTGCCAGCCTCCCCGGAACAGGTTATGGCTACACCTTC. Protein product: CASLPGTGYGYTF.